The 23 T cell receptor beta chains below were found in one sample sequenced in a study of blood T cell repertoires in COVID-19. Method: immunoSEQ multiplex PCR; TCRdb's copy keeps in-frame clones and lacks some. Counted here are about 39,000 clones, 75% to 85% occurring once; the ten biggest clones make up around two fifths. The sequenced material came from peripheral blood. Receptors originate from a human donor in a cohort sampled during active or convalescent COVID-19. The donor label of this sample is uncertain.

The rearrangement joins TRBV19 to TRBJ1-3; 7 bases are a match to TRBD1. With V trimmed by 5 bases and J by 2 bases, 6 bases remained unmatched. CDR1 is LNHDA, CDR2 SQIVND, per germline (reference sequence). The CDR3 covers 15 residues. The DNA of the CDR3 is TGTGCCAGTAGTGGAAGGGGGACAGCTGGAAACACCATATATTTT. Amino acids: CASSGRGTAGNTIYF.

The rearrangement links TRBV5-6 to TRBJ2-1; 10 nucleotides line up with TRBD2. Germline CDR1 SGHDT, CDR2 YYEEEE. CDR3 size: 17 residues. J was trimmed by 7 bases and V by 4 bases; bases with no gene match: 14. The CDR3, as DNA: TGTGCCAGCAGCCTTGATGTATTCGCTAGCGGGAGAAATGAGCAGTTCTTC. It specifies CASSLDVFASGRNEQFF.

CDR3 region: CASSPSGTSGYNEQFF. CDR3 nucleotide sequence: TGTGCCAGCTCACCATCAGGGACTAGCGGTTACAATGAGCAGTTCTTC. The V gene is TRBV18, the J gene TRBJ2-1, with TRBD2 matching over 11 bases. This CDR3 comprises 16 residues. After removal of 2 bases from V and 4 bases from J, the junction contained 4 bases not matched to a gene. The germline V gene encodes CDR1 KGHSH and CDR2 LQKENI.

The chain has TRBV29-1 and TRBJ1-4, with 11 bases matching TRBD1. Trimming removed 6 bases from V and 8 bases from J; junction bases left unmatched: 5. This CDR3 contains 13 residues. CDR1 is SQVTM, CDR2 ANQGSEA, per germline. The CDR3 coding sequence is TGCAGCGTGAGGACAGGGGGCAGCGAAAAACTGTTTTTT. As protein: CSVRTGGSEKLFF.

The genes are TRBV30 and TRBJ1-2; TRBD1 matches at 7 bases. The CDR3 has 13 amino acids. The germline gives CDR1 GTSNPN, CDR2 SVGIG (reference sequence). The ends lost 4 bases at V and 3 bases at J; junction bases unmatched: 5. CDR3 DNA: TGTGCCTGGACCGGGACAGAGCACTATGGCTACACCTTC. It translates to CAWTGTEHYGYTF. The full variable domain, rest sourced from reference TRBV30 and TRBJ1-2, is SQTIHQWPATLVQPVGSPLSLECTVEGTSNPNLYWYRQAAGRGLQLLFYSVGIGQISSEVPQNLSASRPQDRQFILSSKKLLLSDSGFYLCAWTGTEHYGYTFGSGTRLTVV.

The chain is built from TRBV7-9 and TRBJ2-1; TRBD1 agrees at 7 bases. This CDR3 is built from 12 residues. Germline CDR1 reads SEHNR; CDR2 reads FQNEAQ (reference sequence). With 5 bases clipped from V and 10 bases from J, the junction kept 5 bases outside the gene matches. The chain's CDR3 is CASSADRWEQFF. The DNA for the CDR3 is TGTGCCAGCAGCGCGGACAGGTGGGAGCAGTTCTTC. Full variable domain (rest looked up from reference TRBV7-9 and TRBJ2-1): DTGVSQNPRHKITKRGQNVTFRCDPISEHNRLYWYRQTLGQGPEFLTYFQNEAQLEKSRLLSDRFSAERPKGSFSTLEIQRTEQGDSAMYLCASSADRWEQFFGPGTRLTVL.

The chain employs TRBV9 and TRBJ2-3, with a weak D call TRBD2 (6 bases). V was clipped by 7 bases and J by 4 bases, with 16 bases between them. CDR3 length: 14 residues. Germline V gene data show CDR1 as SGDLS and CDR2 as YYNGEE. CDR3 DNA: TGTGCCAGCGCCCGGGACTTTAACTCAGATACGCAGTATTTT. This codes for CASARDFNSDTQYF.

The chain links TRBV11-2 to TRBJ1-2; tentative D call: TRBD1 (5 bases). V was clipped by 0 bases and J by 7 bases, with 6 bases between them. The germline V gene has CDR1 SGHAT and CDR2 FQNNGV. The length of the CDR3 is 12 residues. CDR3 bases: TGTGCCAGCAGCTTAGAAGGGGTTGGCTACACCTTC. Amino acids: CASSLEGVGYTF.

The CDR3 DNA follows: TGTGCCAGCAGCTTAGGTGTCCACGGCAGGGCAGATACGCAGTATTTT. It yields the protein CASSLGVHGRADTQYF. The chain employs TRBV11-3 and TRBJ2-3; the D gene is possibly TRBD1 (5 bases). Germline CDR1 is SGHNT and CDR2 is YENEEA. With 1 base removed from V and 4 bases from J, the gap between germline ends came to 15 bases. The CDR3 has 16 residues. The entire variable domain, with the rest obtained from reference TRBV11-3 and TRBJ2-3, is as follows: EAGVVQSPRYKIIEKKQPVAFWCNPISGHNTLYWYLQNLGQGPELLIRYENEEAVDDSQLPKDRFSAERLKGVDSTLKIQPAELGDSAVYLCASSLGVHGRADTQYFGPGTRLTVL.

The V and J genes are TRBV27 and TRBJ2-1; D possibly corresponds to TRBD2 (5 bases). The CDR3 totals 16 residues. Germline V gene data show CDR1 as MNHEY and CDR2 as SMNVEV (reference sequence). The germline V and J ends were trimmed by 4 bases and 0 bases, with 13 bases remaining between them. CDR3 sequence (DNA): TGTGCCAGCAGTTCCATGGCGGGCGGCTCCTACAATGAGCAGTTCTTC. As protein: CASSSMAGGSYNEQFF.

This clone was detected many times. The J gene is TRBJ2-5, the V gene TRBV10-2; 11 bases map to TRBD2. Germline CDR1 and CDR2: WSHSY and SAAADI. The CDR3 length is 16 residues. Losses at the gene ends were 7 bases for V and 3 bases for J; bases not matched to a gene: 10. CDR3 sequence: CASKLAGVGREETQYF. CDR3 DNA sequence: TGCGCCAGCAAACTAGCGGGAGTAGGAAGGGAAGAGACCCAGTACTTC.

In nucleotides, the CDR3 is TGTGCCAGCAGCTTAGAGCAGGGGTTATCGGGCGGGGAGCTGTTTTTT. Residues: CASSLEQGLSGGELFF. The chain carries TRBV7-2 and TRBJ2-2, with a tentative D call TRBD1 (6 bases). V dropped 1 base and J dropped 7 bases, with 16 bases sitting between them. Germline V gene sequence: CDR1 SGHTA, CDR2 FQGNSA. The CDR3 loop spans 16 amino acids.

This sequence joins TRBV21-1 and TRBJ1-6; the table assigns TRBD1, which was not confirmed against the DNA. TRBV21-1 is noted as a pseudogene. The CDR3 has 15 amino acids. As DNA, the CDR3 is TGTGCCAGCAGCAAATCGAACAGATCAAATTCACCCCTCCACTTT. This gives the protein CASSKSNRSNSPLHF.

The genes are TRBV7-6 and TRBJ2-1, with 8 nucleotides matching TRBD2. CDR1 and CDR2 from the germline V gene are SGHVS and FNYEAQ. J lost 6 bases, V lost 5 bases, and 12 bases had no gene match. The CDR3 consists of 16 residues. CDR3 in DNA: TGTGCCAGCAGCCCCTCGGGGGGGACAATCCTCAATGAGCAGTTCTTC. Its translation is CASSPSGGTILNEQFF.

The rearrangement uses TRBV9 and TRBJ2-1; 15 nucleotides match TRBD2. This CDR3 region has 16 residues. V lost 4 bases to trimming and J lost 7 bases; unmatched junction nucleotides: 6. Germline CDR1 is SGDLS and CDR2 is YYNGEE. CDR3 sequence (DNA): TGTGCCAGCAGCCCAGGGGGGACTAGCGGGAGGAATGAGCAGTTCTTC. Translating gives CASSPGGTSGRNEQFF.

The chain carries TRBV29-1 and TRBJ2-7, with 11 nucleotides matching TRBD1. After removal of 3 bases from V and 4 bases from J, the junction contained 8 bases not matched to a gene. The CDR3 has 15 residues. Germline V lookup: CDR1 SQVTM, CDR2 ANQGSEA. This CDR3 is CSVETGTGGNYEQYF. The CDR3 bases are TGCAGCGTTGAGACCGGGACAGGGGGTAATTACGAGCAGTACTTC.

The sample holds one count of this clone. The CDR3 sequence is CASSPGQLSGYTF. CDR3 in DNA: TGTGCCAGCAGTCCGGGACAGTTGAGTGGCTACACCTTC. The gene calls are TRBV27 and TRBJ1-2; TRBD1 agrees at 7 bases. This CDR3 has 13 amino acids. Germline CDR1 MNHEY, CDR2 SMNVEV (reference sequence). Trimming took 5 bases from V and 7 from J; bases not matched to a gene: 7.

The chain is built from TRBV24-1 and TRBJ2-3; 9 positions match TRBD2. Trimming at V came to 2 bases and at J to 4 bases, leaving 3 bases not matched to a gene. Germline CDR1 reads KGHDR; CDR2 reads SFDVKD. The CDR3 loop spans 15 amino acids. CDR3 bases: TGTGCCACCAGTGATTGGGGGACTAGCTCAGATACGCAGTATTTT. Its protein is CATSDWGTSSDTQYF.

This chain joins TRBV6-5 and TRBJ1-6, with D unclear. CDR1 and CDR2 (germline): MNHEY, SVGAGI. The V end lost 5 bases, the J end lost 10 bases, and 15 bases lay between the germline ends. There are 14 residues in the CDR3. The CDR3 region has the DNA TGTGCCAGCAGTCGGGGAGGGTCTAAATCACCCCTCCACTTT. Translation gives CASSRGGSKSPLHF.

The chain has TRBV30 and TRBJ1-3, with TRBD1 matching over 9 bases. Trimming cost V 5 bases and J 0 bases; bases outside gene matches: 2. Looked up from germline, CDR1 is GTSNPN and CDR2 is SVGIG (reference sequence). The CDR3 contains 14 residues. CDR3 sequence reads: CAWRDRVSGNTIYF. As DNA, the CDR3 is TGTGCCTGGCGGGACAGGGTCTCTGGAAACACCATATATTTT.

The rearrangement joins TRBV6-5 to TRBJ1-1, with no clear D. V gave up 0 bases and J gave up 8 bases, with 13 bases separating them. Germline lookup yields CDR1 MNHEY and CDR2 SVGAGI. This CDR3 region has 14 residues. CDR3 amino acids: CASSYSMSTEEAFF. The CDR3 nucleotides read TGTGCCAGCAGTTACTCGATGAGTACGGAGGAAGCTTTCTTT.

The gene calls are TRBV5-1 and TRBJ1-2; D is perhaps TRBD1 (6 bases). V dropped 7 bases and J dropped 8 bases, with 21 bases sitting between them. This CDR3 is built from 14 residues. Germline CDR1 SGHRS, CDR2 YFSETQ. CDR3: CASGAGDTVEGYTF. CDR3 DNA: TGCGCCAGCGGAGCCGGGGACACCGTGGAAGGCTACACCTTC. Supplemented by reference TRBV5-1 and TRBJ1-2, the full variable domain reads KAGVTQTPRYLIKTRGQQVTLSCSPISGHRSVSWYQQTPGQGLQFLFEYFSETQRNKGNFPGRFSGRQFSNSRSEMNVSTLELGDSALYLCASGAGDTVEGYTFGSGTRLTVV.

This clone has just a few counts. The genes are TRBV5-4 and TRBJ2-1; D might be TRBD1 (5 bases). V gave up 3 bases and J gave up 4 bases, with 8 bases separating them. This CDR3 comprises 13 residues. CDR1 and CDR2 (germline): SGHNT, YYREEE (reference sequence). CDR3 in DNA: TGTGCCAGCAGCTCTGGACAATACAATGAGCAGTTCTTC. Protein product: CASSSGQYNEQFF.